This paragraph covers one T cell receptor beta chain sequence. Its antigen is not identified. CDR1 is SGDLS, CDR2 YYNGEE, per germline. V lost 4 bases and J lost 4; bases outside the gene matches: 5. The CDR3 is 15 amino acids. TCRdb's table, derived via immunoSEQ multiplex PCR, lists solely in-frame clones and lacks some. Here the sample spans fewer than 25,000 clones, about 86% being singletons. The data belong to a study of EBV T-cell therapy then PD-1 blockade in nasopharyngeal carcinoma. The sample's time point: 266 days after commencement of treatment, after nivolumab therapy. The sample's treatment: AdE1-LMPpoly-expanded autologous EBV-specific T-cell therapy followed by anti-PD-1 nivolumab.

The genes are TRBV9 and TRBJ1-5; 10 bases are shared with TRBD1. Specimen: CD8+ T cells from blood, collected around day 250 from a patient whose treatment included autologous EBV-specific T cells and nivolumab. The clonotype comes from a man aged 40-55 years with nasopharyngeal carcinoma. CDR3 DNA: TGTGCCAGCAGCAGGGACAGGGGTGGTAATCAGCCCCAGCATTTT. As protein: CASSRDRGGNQPQHF.